The 27 T cell receptor beta chains listed next were all sequenced from one sample in a study of T cell responses to AZD1222 COVID-19 vaccine. Only in-frame clones appear in the TCRdb table, and some are missing; sequencing was by immunoSEQ multiplex PCR. The sample gives about 120,000 clones, approximately 90% of which show up once; 3% is in the top ten. The sequencing here drew on peripheral blood, taken 28 days after the second AZD1222 dose. These receptors came from an adult who received the AZD1222 COVID-19 vaccine.

The rearrangement joins TRBV19 to TRBJ2-3; maybe TRBD2 (7 bases). The CDR3 length is 11 residues. Trimming removed 9 bases at V and 8 bases at J, with 12 bases between. Germline CDR1 and CDR2: LNHDA and SQIVND (reference sequence). The CDR3 here is CASRGGPTQYF. The CDR3 nucleotides are TGTGCCAGCCGCGGGGGCCCTACGCAGTATTTT. Together with reference TRBV19 and TRBJ2-3, the CDR3 gives the full variable domain: DGGITQSPKYLFRKEGQNVTLSCEQNLNHDAMYWYRQDPGQGLRLIYYSQIVNDFQKGDIAEGYSVSREKKESFPLTVTSAQKNPTAFYLCASRGGPTQYFGPGTRLTVL.

The chain couples TRBV9 to TRBJ1-1; D is undetermined. CDR3 length: 14 residues. V gave up 2 bases and J gave up 3 bases, with 11 bases separating them. Germline V lookup: CDR1 SGDLS, CDR2 YYNGEE. CDR3 region: CASSVQEVDTEAFF. DNA of the CDR3: TGTGCCAGCAGCGTGCAGGAGGTAGACACTGAAGCTTTCTTT.

The rearrangement links TRBV6-6 to TRBJ1-5, with D perhaps matching TRBD1 (5 bases). V dropped 2 bases and J dropped 4 bases, with 9 bases sitting between them. The CDR3 is 14 amino acids. Germline V CDR1 and CDR2: MNHNY, SVGAGI (reference sequence). As DNA, the CDR3 is TGTGCCAGCAGTTACGTCGGGGGGAATCAGCCCCAGCATTTT. Translation gives CASSYVGGNQPQHF.

This chain uses TRBV6-1 with TRBJ1-5, with D perhaps TRBD1 (6 bases). The CDR3 totals 16 residues. Germline CDR1 is MNHNS and CDR2 is SASEGT. V dropped 4 bases and J dropped 0 bases, with 13 bases sitting between them. CDR3 coding DNA: TGTGCCAGCAGTGGGTATGGACAGTATAGCAATCAGCCCCAGCATTTT. Translating gives CASSGYGQYSNQPQHF.

The rearrangement links TRBV4-1 to TRBJ1-5; 7 nucleotides line up with TRBD1. The junction had 11 bases not matched to a gene; V was cut back by 3 bases and J by 3 bases. This CDR3 is 17 amino acids long. The germline V gene encodes CDR1 MGHRA and CDR2 YSYEKL. The CDR3 DNA follows: TGCGCCAGCAGCCAGGACCCTAACAGGGGACACAATCAGCCCCAGCATTTT. This translates into CASSQDPNRGHNQPQHF.

This clone was seen only a few times. The chain combines TRBV30 with TRBJ2-7; perhaps D is TRBD1 or TRBD2 (7 bases each). The CDR3 contains 16 residues. Germline-derived CDR1 and CDR2 are GTSNPN and SVGIG (reference sequence). V lost 3 bases to trimming and J lost 3 bases, with 21 bases between them. The DNA for the CDR3 is TGTGCCTGGAGGGGAGGGACAGTGCCGGGTCTCTACGAGCAGTACTTC. It yields the protein CAWRGGTVPGLYEQYF.

The chain couples TRBV5-1 to TRBJ1-6; D is possibly TRBD1 (5 bases). The CDR3 spans 15 residues. Germline assignment: CDR1 SGHRS and CDR2 YFSETQ. Between the trimmed V and J ends, which lost 0 bases and 8 bases, there was a span of 12 bases. CDR3 bases: TGCGCCAGCAGCTTGGGCGGGACTTACTATTCACCCCTCCACTTT. This sequence encodes CASSLGGTYYSPLHF.

The chain employs TRBV4-1 and TRBJ1-4, with 8 nucleotides matching TRBD1. The CDR3 covers 15 residues. CDR1 is MGHRA and CDR2 is YSYEKL in the germline V gene. V shed 3 bases, J shed 8 bases, and the junction held 8 bases outside the gene matches. CDR3 bases: TGCGCCAGCAGCCACCCCAGGGGGCAGCGGGAAAAACTGTTTTTT. This gives the protein CASSHPRGQREKLFF.

The chain has TRBV6-1 and TRBJ2-7; 9 bases are a match to TRBD1. The CDR3 sequence is 18 residues long. J lost 5 bases, V lost 2 bases, and 16 bases had no gene match. Looked up from germline, CDR1 is MNHNS and CDR2 is SASEGT. The CDR3 region has the DNA TGTGCCAGCAGTGAAACCCGCGGGACAGGGACCCGGCTTGACGAGCAGTACTTC. This gives the protein CASSETRGTGTRLDEQYF.

The V and J genes are TRBV30 and TRBJ2-7; TRBD2 aligns across 8 bases. The CDR3 spans 14 residues. The trim removed 0 bases at V and 2 bases at J, leaving 3 bases unmatched. Germline lookup yields CDR1 GTSNPN and CDR2 SVGIG (reference sequence). CDR3 residues: CAWSVSGGAYEQYF. CDR3 nucleotides: TGTGCCTGGAGTGTCTCGGGGGGGGCCTACGAGCAGTACTTC. The variable domain in full, with the rest retrieved from reference TRBV30 and TRBJ2-7, is SQTIHQWPATLVQPVGSPLSLECTVEGTSNPNLYWYRQAAGRGLQLLFYSVGIGQISSEVPQNLSASRPQDRQFILSSKKLLLSDSGFYLCAWSVSGGAYEQYFGPGTRLTVT.

The gene calls are TRBV10-3 and TRBJ2-7; TRBD1 agrees at 11 bases. Unmatched junction bases numbered 15, after V lost 5 bases and J lost 9 bases. Germline CDR1 is ENHRY and CDR2 is SYGVKD. The CDR3 has 16 residues. The DNA for the CDR3 is TGTGCCATCAGTCACGCCCCGGGACAGGGGGACATGGTGCAGTACTTC. Protein: CAISHAPGQGDMVQYF.

J is TRBJ2-2 and V is TRBV2; D not certain. V lost 2 bases and J 0 bases, leaving 4 bases between the germline ends. There are 14 residues in the CDR3. The V gene's germline CDR1 is SNHLY and CDR2 FYNNEI. CDR3 region: CASSERANTGELFF. Here the CDR3 DNA reads TGTGCCAGCAGTGAAAGGGCGAACACCGGGGAGCTGTTTTTT.

This rearrangement joins TRBV7-9 to TRBJ2-1; D assignment may be TRBD1 or TRBD2 (5 bases each). Trimming removed 3 bases from V and 8 bases from J, with 11 bases in between. The CDR3 loop spans 13 amino acids. Germline assignment: CDR1 SEHNR and CDR2 FQNEAQ (reference sequence). The CDR3 loop reads CASSLWDPHEQFF. DNA of the CDR3: TGTGCCAGCAGCTTGTGGGACCCCCATGAGCAGTTCTTC.

This clone appeared once. J is TRBJ1-4 and V is TRBV5-1; 7 bases map to TRBD1. CDR3 size: 14 residues. V dropped 6 bases and J dropped 8; count of bases not matched to a gene: 10. The germline V gene has CDR1 SGHRS and CDR2 YFSETQ. CDR3 sequence (DNA): TGCGCCAGCACCCGAGACAGGGAAGGCGAAAAACTGTTTTTT. This translates into CASTRDREGEKLFF. Based on the CDR3 plus reference TRBV5-1 and TRBJ1-4, the full variable domain is KAGVTQTPRYLIKTRGQQVTLSCSPISGHRSVSWYQQTPGQGLQFLFEYFSETQRNKGNFPGRFSGRQFSNSRSEMNVSTLELGDSALYLCASTRDREGEKLFFGSGTQLSVL.

The chain recombines TRBV18 with TRBJ2-3, with D unresolved. With 6 bases removed from V and 0 bases from J, the gap between germline ends came to 7 bases. This CDR3 is built from 13 residues. Germline V gene data show CDR1 as KGHSH and CDR2 as LQKENI. The CDR3 protein is CASSSPSTDTQYF. The CDR3 DNA is TGTGCCAGCTCCTCTCCTAGCACAGATACGCAGTATTTT.

This clone was picked up many times. This chain joins TRBV11-2 and TRBJ1-1; D gene ambiguous. The CDR3 is 13 residues long. V dropped 2 bases and J dropped 5 bases, with 9 bases sitting between them. The germline V gene has CDR1 SGHAT and CDR2 FQNNGV. In DNA form, the CDR3 reads TGTGCCAGCAGCTTACTCCAGTGGACTGAAGCTTTCTTT. It encodes CASSLLQWTEAFF.

The V call is TRBV11-2, the J call TRBJ1-3; D might be TRBD1 (5 bases). Trimming removed 5 bases at V and 4 bases at J, with 9 bases between. The germline V gene has CDR1 SGHAT and CDR2 FQNNGV. This CDR3 has 13 residues. This CDR3 reads CASSLGEGNTIYF. In DNA, the CDR3 is TGTGCCAGCAGCCTGGGGGAGGGAAACACCATATATTTT.

The chain is built from TRBV6-5 and TRBJ1-6; D uncertain. V was trimmed by 4 bases and J by 7 bases, leaving 17 bases between them. This CDR3 spans 16 amino acids. Germline V CDR1 and CDR2: MNHEY, SVGAGI. The CDR3 loop is CASSSLQLSPNSPLHF. The CDR3 nucleotides read TGTGCCAGCAGTTCCCTTCAATTATCGCCCAATTCACCCCTCCACTTT.

V gene TRBV28 combines with J gene TRBJ1-6; D unresolved. Germline CDR1 reads MDHEN; CDR2 reads SYDVKM. V lost 5 bases and J lost 5, with 10 bases in between. The CDR3 length is 14 residues. CDR3 amino acids: CASSNSLDNSPLHF. As DNA, the CDR3 is TGTGCCAGCAGTAACAGTTTGGATAATTCACCCCTCCACTTT.

The CDR3 loop is CASSDWGGSNQPQHF. CDR3 DNA: TGTGCCAGCAGTGATTGGGGAGGTAGCAATCAGCCCCAGCATTTT. The chain has TRBV2 and TRBJ1-5; D remains unclear. The length of the CDR3 is 15 residues. V was cut by 3 bases and J by 0 bases, with 9 bases left in between. Germline-derived CDR1 and CDR2 are SNHLY and FYNNEI.

The V and J genes are TRBV6-6 and TRBJ1-1; D remains ambiguous. Trimming took 5 bases from V and 5 from J, leaving 12 bases between them. CDR1 MNHNY and CDR2 SVGAGI come from the germline V gene (reference sequence). The CDR3 sequence is 13 residues long. The CDR3 spells CASSPPGRTEAFF. As DNA, the CDR3 is TGTGCCAGCAGTCCCCCGGGGAGGACTGAAGCTTTCTTT.

This clone has only a few counts. The chain has TRBV6-5 and TRBJ2-7, with 7 bases lining up with TRBD1. Germline V gives CDR1 MNHEY, CDR2 SVGAGI. The CDR3 has 14 amino acids. With 6 bases clipped from V and 5 bases from J, the junction kept 10 bases outside the gene matches. The CDR3 coding sequence is TGTGCCAGCAGATCCAGGGGGTTGGTAGACGAGCAGTACTTC. It codes for CASRSRGLVDEQYF.

A note on this clone: One end of the junction does not line up with germline, which may come from a read error. Here the CDR3 DNA reads TGTGCCAGCAGCTTGGGACAGCTAACTGGAGCTTTCTTT. Translating gives CASSLGQLTGAFF. This chain links TRBV11-3 with TRBJ1-1; 7 nucleotides align to TRBD1. The germline V gene encodes CDR1 SGHNT and CDR2 YENEEA. This CDR3 spans 13 amino acids.

This chain connects TRBV7-2 to TRBJ2-3; D call uncertain. The germline V gene encodes CDR1 SGHTA and CDR2 FQGNSA. The CDR3 spans 12 residues. V lost 1 base and J 6 bases, leaving 5 bases between the germline ends. The CDR3 here is CASSLGVDTQYF. In DNA form, the CDR3 reads TGTGCCAGCAGCTTAGGTGTCGATACGCAGTATTTT.

V and J are TRBV19 and TRBJ2-7, with D perhaps TRBD2 (6 bases). The CDR3 runs to 14 residues. Germline V CDR1 and CDR2: LNHDA, SQIVND (reference sequence). Trimming removed 3 bases at V and 2 bases at J, with 11 bases between. The CDR3 region has the DNA TGTGCCAGTAGTATGGGGGGTCCACCCTACGAGCAGTACTTC. Its translation is CASSMGGPPYEQYF.

DNA of the CDR3: TGTGCCAGCAGCCCCCTCGACAGGACCATTTATAGCAATCAGCCCCAGCATTTT. Its protein product is CASSPLDRTIYSNQPQHF. The V and J genes are TRBV7-4 and TRBJ1-5, with D possibly TRBD1 on 6 matching bases. V was clipped by 5 bases and J by 0 bases, with 20 bases between them. In germline, CDR1 is SGHVT, CDR2 SQSDAQ. The CDR3 spans 18 residues.

This clone showed up just once. This chain uses TRBV10-3 with TRBJ1-6; unclear D gene. CDR3 length: 17 residues. Germline-derived CDR1 and CDR2 are ENHRY and SYGVKD. V was cut by 3 bases and J by 4 bases, with 16 bases left in between. The CDR3 loop reads CAISERSPSRYNSPLHF. CDR3 DNA sequence: TGTGCCATCAGTGAACGTTCACCGTCCCGTTATAATTCACCCCTCCACTTT.